This TCR beta chain was obtained from a study of blood T cell dynamics during melanoma immunotherapy. About the research overall: Standard first-line treatment here was pembrolizumab or nivolumab plus ipilimumab in metastatic melanoma. Overall study results and limits: At W3, later disease-control patients showed bifurcated PBMC repertoire changes, unlike progressors.

This clone appeared a single time. Its specificity is not known. V dropped 2 bases and J dropped 1 base, with 8 bases sitting between them. The CDR3 extends over 14 amino acids. Germline V gene data show CDR1 as SGHRS and CDR2 as YFSETQ. Profiling relied on immunoSEQ multiplex PCR, and the TCRdb table lists in-frame clones only, not all of them. The sample yields roughly 9,700 clones, about 86% seen once. Regarding time point: pre-treatment baseline. This TCR came from a human donor with melanoma. Here the sequenced sample was blood, taken from a patient treated with checkpoint blockade. The chain couples TRBV5-1 to TRBJ2-3; D gene unclear. In DNA, the CDR3 is TGCGCCAGCAGCTTTCAACTCGGCACAGATACGCAGTATTTT. Protein product: CASSFQLGTDTQYF.